This TCR beta chain comes out of a study of blood T cell repertoires in COVID-19. The germline gives CDR1 SGHVS, CDR2 FNYEAQ. J gave up 0 bases and V 0 bases, and 5 bases lay outside the gene matches. The CDR3 spans 16 residues. Per the original data handling: From reference gene primer amplification, estimates of nucleated cell counts were derived. Clones were sequenced by immunoSEQ multiplex PCR, and TCRdb holds only the in-frame ones, with some missing. The DNA was the basis for D and trimming; V, J and clone size are from that table. The table includes 150,000 to 200,000 clones, about nine tenths detected once.

The sample taken for sequencing was peripheral blood. The V gene is TRBV7-6, the J gene TRBJ2-7, with TRBD1 matching 7 bases. This receptor was obtained from a man between 60 and 75 years old with active or convalescent COVID-19. CDR3 nucleotide sequence: TGTGCCAGCAGCTTAGCGAGGACAGGTAGCTCCTACGAGCAGTACTTC. Translating gives CASSLARTGSSYEQYF.